The present entry profiles one T cell receptor beta chain with its context. V shed 4 bases, J shed 7 bases, and the junction held 9 bases outside the gene matches. The CDR3 sequence is 14 residues long. The germline gives CDR1 SGHDT, CDR2 YYEEEE. These data come from a study of T cell responses to AZD1222 COVID-19 vaccine. Assay used: immunoSEQ multiplex PCR; TCRdb lists only in-frame clones, some missing. The table includes 110,000 to 150,000 clones, 70% to 90% detected once. This rearrangement joins TRBV5-6 to TRBJ2-3; 7 bases are shared with TRBD2. Sequenced here: peripheral blood, sampled on day 0 of AZD1222 vaccination. This TCR was sampled from an adult in good health. DNA for the CDR3: TGTGCCAGCAGCGCCCCCCCGGGGGGAAATACGCAGTATTTT. This codes for CASSAPPGGNTQYF.